This TCR beta chain appears in the sequencing data of a study of T cells in Graves' hyperthyroidism and ophthalmopathy. Germline V gene sequence: CDR1 SGHNT, CDR2 YENEEA. Deletions cut 4 bases from V and 8 bases from J, with 9 bases between. The CDR3 spans 12 residues. Amplified TCR beta CDR3 regions came from RNA transcripts. The primer set for the first-round RT-PCR of the TCR CDR3 was HTBI. In TCRdb, the multiplex PCR reads were re-called with MiXCR into one record per CDR3 protein. The table includes roughly 290,000 distinct CDR3 sequences, 13% detected once. Study findings and constraints: Model predictions of ophthalmopathy came a median approximately seven months before onset.

Many counts were recorded for this clonotype. Antigen: not known. The chain links TRBV11-3 to TRBJ2-1, with D possibly being TRBD2 (5 bases). Material for sequencing was blood. This receptor was taken from a woman younger than 45 with Graves' hyperthyroidism that later progressed to Graves' ophthalmopathy. The CDR3 bases are TGTGCCAGCAGCTATAAGGAGGATGAGCAGTTCTTC. Protein sequence: CASSYKEDEQFF.